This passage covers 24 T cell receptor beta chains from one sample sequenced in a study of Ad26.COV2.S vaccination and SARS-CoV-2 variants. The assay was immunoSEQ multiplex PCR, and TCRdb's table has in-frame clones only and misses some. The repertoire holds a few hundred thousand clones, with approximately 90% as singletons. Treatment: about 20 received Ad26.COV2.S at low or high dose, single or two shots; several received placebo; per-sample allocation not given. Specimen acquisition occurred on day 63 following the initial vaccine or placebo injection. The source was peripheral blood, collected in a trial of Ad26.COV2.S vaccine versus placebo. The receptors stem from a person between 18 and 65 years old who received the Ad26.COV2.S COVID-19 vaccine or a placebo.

This chain's CDR3 is CASSIGLEADTQYF. In nucleotides, the CDR3 is TGTGCCAGTAGTATCGGACTAGAAGCAGATACGCAGTATTTT. The chain recombines TRBV19 with TRBJ2-3; 7 nucleotides line up with TRBD2. J gave up 4 bases and V 3 bases, and 4 bases lay outside the gene matches. From germline, CDR1 is LNHDA and CDR2 SQIVND (reference sequence). The CDR3 covers 14 residues.

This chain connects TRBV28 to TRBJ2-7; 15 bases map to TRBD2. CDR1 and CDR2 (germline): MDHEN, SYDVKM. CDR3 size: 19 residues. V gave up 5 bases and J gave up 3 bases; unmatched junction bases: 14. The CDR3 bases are TGTGCCAGCAGTATTACCGGGACTAGCGGGGGGCCTCTCAACTACGAGCAGTACTTC. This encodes CASSITGTSGGPLNYEQYF. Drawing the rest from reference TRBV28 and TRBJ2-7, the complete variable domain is DVKVTQSSRYLVKRTGEKVFLECVQDMDHENMFWYRQDPGLGLRLIYFSYDVKMKEKGDIPEGYSVSREKKERFSLILESASTNQTSMYLCASSITGTSGGPLNYEQYFGPGTRLTVT.

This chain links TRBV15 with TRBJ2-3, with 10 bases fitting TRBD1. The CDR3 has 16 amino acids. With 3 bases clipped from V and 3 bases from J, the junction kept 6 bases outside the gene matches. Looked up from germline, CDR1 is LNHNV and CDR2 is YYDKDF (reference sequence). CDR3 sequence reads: CATSRVRQGATDTQYF. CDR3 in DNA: TGTGCCACCAGCAGGGTGAGACAGGGGGCAACAGATACGCAGTATTTT.

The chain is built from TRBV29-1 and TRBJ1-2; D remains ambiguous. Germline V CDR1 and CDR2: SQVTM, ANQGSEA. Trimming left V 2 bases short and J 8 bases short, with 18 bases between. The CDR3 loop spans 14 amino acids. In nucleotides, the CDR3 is TGCAGCGTTGAAATGGGTCGAACCTTGCGGGGCTACACCTTC. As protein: CSVEMGRTLRGYTF.

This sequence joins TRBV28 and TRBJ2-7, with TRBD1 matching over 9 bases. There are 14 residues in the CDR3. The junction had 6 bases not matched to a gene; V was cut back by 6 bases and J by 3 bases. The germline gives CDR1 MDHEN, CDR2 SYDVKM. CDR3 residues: CASRRTGENYEQYF. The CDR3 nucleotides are TGTGCCAGCAGAAGGACAGGGGAAAACTACGAGCAGTACTTC.

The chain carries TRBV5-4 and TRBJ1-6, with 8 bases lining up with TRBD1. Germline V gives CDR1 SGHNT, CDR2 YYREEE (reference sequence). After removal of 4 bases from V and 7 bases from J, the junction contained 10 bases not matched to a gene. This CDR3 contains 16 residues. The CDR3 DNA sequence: TGTGCCAGCAGCGTCCCCGGGACAGGTGACAATTCACCCCTCCACTTT. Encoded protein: CASSVPGTGDNSPLHF.

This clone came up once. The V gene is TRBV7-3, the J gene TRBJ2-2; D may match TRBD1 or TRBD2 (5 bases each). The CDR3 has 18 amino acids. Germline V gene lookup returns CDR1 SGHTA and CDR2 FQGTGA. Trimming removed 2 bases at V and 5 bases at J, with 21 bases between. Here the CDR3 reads CASSLVPGRVRKTGELFF. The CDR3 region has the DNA TGTGCCAGCAGCTTAGTCCCGGGGCGCGTCAGAAAAACCGGGGAGCTGTTTTTT.

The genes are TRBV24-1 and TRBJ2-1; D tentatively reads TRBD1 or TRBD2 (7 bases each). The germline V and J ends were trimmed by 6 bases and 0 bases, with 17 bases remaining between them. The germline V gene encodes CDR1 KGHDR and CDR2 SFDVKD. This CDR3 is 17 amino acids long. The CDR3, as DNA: TGTGCCACCAGTACTGCGACAGGGAGGGCCTCCTACAATGAGCAGTTCTTC. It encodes CATSTATGRASYNEQFF.

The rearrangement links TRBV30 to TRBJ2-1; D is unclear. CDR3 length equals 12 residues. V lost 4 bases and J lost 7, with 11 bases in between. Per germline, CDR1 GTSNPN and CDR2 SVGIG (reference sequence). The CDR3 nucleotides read TGTGCCTGGAACACGTTGGGGAATGAGCAGTTCTTC. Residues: CAWNTLGNEQFF.

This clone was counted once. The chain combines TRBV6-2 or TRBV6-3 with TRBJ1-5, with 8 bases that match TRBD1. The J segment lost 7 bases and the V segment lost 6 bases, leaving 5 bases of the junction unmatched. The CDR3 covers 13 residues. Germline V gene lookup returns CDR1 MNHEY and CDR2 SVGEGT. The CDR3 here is CASSGQGRQPQHF. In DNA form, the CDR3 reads TGTGCCAGCAGCGGACAGGGAAGGCAGCCCCAGCATTTT.

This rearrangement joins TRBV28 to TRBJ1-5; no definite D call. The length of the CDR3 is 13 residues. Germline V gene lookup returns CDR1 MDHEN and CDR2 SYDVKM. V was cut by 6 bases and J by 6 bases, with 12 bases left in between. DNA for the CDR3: TGTGCCAGCAGCTCCCGGGCGGCTCAGCCCCAGCATTTT. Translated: CASSSRAAQPQHF.

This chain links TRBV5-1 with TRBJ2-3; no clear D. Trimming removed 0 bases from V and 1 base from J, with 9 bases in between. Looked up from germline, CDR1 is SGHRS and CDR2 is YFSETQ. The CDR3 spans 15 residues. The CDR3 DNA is TGCGCCAGCAGCTTGGAGGGTCAGGGCACAGATACGCAGTATTTT. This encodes CASSLEGQGTDTQYF. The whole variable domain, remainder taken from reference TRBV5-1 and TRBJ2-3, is KAGVTQTPRYLIKTRGQQVTLSCSPISGHRSVSWYQQTPGQGLQFLFEYFSETQRNKGNFPGRFSGRQFSNSRSEMNVSTLELGDSALYLCASSLEGQGTDTQYFGPGTRLTVL.

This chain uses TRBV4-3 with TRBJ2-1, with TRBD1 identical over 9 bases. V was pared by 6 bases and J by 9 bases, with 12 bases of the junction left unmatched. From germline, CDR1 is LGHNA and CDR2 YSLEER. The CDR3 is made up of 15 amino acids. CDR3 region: CASSLRDRDLSEQFF. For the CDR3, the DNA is TGCGCCAGCAGTCTCCGGGACAGGGATTTATCTGAGCAGTTCTTC.

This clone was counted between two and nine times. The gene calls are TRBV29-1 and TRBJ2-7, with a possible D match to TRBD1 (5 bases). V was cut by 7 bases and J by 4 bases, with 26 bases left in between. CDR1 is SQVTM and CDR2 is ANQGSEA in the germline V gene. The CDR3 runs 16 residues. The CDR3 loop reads CSAEGARGGSGYEQYF. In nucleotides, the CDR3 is TGCAGCGCCGAAGGGGCTAGAGGTGGTTCAGGTTACGAGCAGTACTTC.

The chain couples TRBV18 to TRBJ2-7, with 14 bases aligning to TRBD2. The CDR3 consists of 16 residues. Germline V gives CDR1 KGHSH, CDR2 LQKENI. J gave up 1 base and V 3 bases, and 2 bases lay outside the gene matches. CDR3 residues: CASSPGTSGRSYEQYF. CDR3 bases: TGTGCCAGCTCACCCGGGACTAGCGGGAGATCCTACGAGCAGTACTTC.

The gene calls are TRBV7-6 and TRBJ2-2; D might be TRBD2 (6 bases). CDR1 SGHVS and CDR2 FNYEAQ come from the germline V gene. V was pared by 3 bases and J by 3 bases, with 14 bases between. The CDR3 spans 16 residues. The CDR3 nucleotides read TGTGCCAGCAGCTTTCCGATGGGGGGATACACCGGGGAGCTGTTTTTT. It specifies CASSFPMGGYTGELFF.

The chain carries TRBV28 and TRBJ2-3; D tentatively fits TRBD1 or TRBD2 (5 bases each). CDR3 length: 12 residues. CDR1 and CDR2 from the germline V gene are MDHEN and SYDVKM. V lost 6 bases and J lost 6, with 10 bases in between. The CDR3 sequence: CASSPWGDTQYF. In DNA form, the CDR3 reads TGTGCCAGCAGCCCCTGGGGGGATACGCAGTATTTT.

The CDR3 loop reads CASSQVGNYEQYF. CDR3 coding DNA: TGTGCCAGCAGTCAGGTGGGAAACTACGAGCAGTACTTC. The chain couples TRBV28 to TRBJ2-7; D unresolved. V lost 5 bases to trimming and J lost 3 bases, with 11 bases between them. The CDR3 has 13 amino acids. From germline, CDR1 is MDHEN and CDR2 SYDVKM. Full variable domain (missing parts from reference TRBV28 and TRBJ2-7): DVKVTQSSRYLVKRTGEKVFLECVQDMDHENMFWYRQDPGLGLRLIYFSYDVKMKEKGDIPEGYSVSREKKERFSLILESASTNQTSMYLCASSQVGNYEQYFGPGTRLTVT.

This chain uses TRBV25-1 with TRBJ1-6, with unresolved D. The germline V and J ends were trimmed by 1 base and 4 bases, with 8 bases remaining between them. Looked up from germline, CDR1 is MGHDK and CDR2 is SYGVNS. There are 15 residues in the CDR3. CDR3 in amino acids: CASSESGRYNSPLHF. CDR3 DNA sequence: TGTGCCAGCAGTGAATCGGGCCGATATAATTCACCCCTCCACTTT.

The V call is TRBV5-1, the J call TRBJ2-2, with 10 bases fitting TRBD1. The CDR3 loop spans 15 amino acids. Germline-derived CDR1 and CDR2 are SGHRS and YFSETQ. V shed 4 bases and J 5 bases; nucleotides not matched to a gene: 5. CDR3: CASSTGQGETGELFF. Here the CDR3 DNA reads TGCGCCAGCAGCACAGGACAGGGGGAGACCGGGGAGCTGTTTTTT.

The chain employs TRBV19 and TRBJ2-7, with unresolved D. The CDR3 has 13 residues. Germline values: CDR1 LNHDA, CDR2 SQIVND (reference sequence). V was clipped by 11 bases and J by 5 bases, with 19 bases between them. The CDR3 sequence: CASTAAGHDEQYF. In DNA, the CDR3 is TGTGCCTCAACGGCGGCCGGGCACGACGAGCAGTACTTC.

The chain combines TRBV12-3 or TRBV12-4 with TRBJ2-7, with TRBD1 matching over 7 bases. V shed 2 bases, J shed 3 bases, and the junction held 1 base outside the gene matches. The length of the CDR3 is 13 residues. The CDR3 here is CASSLNRGYEQYF. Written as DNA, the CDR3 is TGTGCCAGCAGTTTAAACAGGGGCTACGAGCAGTACTTC.

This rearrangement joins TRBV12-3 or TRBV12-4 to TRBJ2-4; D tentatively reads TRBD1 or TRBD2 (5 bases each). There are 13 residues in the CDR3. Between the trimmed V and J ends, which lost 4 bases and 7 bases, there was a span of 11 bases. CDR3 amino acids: CASSWGEGNIQYF. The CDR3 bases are TGTGCCAGCAGTTGGGGTGAGGGGAACATTCAGTACTTC.

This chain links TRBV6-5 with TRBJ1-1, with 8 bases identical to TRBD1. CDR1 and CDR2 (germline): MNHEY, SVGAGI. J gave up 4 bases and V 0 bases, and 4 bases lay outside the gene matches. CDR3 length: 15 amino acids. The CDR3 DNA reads TGTGCCAGCAGTTACTCGGGTGACAGGGGCACTGAAGCTTTCTTT. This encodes CASSYSGDRGTEAFF.